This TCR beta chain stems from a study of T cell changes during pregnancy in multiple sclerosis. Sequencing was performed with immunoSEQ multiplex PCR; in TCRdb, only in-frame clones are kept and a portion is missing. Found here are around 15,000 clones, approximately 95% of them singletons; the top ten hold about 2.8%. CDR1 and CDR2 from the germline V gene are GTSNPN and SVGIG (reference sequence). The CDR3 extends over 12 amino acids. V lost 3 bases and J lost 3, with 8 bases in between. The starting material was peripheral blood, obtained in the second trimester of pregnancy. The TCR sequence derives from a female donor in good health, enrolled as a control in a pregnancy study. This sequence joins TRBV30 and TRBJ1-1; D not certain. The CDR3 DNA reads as TGTGCCTGGAGCCCTTATTACACTGAAGCTTTCTTT. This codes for CAWSPYYTEAFF.